The 25 T cell receptor beta chains reported below all come from one sample, sequenced in a study of blood T cell repertoires in COVID-19. Profiling relied on immunoSEQ multiplex PCR, and the TCRdb table lists in-frame clones only, not all of them. The sample consists of 120,000 or so clones, approximately 74% of them appearing once. Sequencing used peripheral blood. All receptors come from a man aged 60 to 75 with acute or convalescent COVID-19.

This clone was counted many times. The rearrangement joins TRBV7-2 to TRBJ2-5; D is ambiguous. Germline lookup yields CDR1 SGHTA and CDR2 FQGNSA. There are 10 residues in the CDR3. The V end lost 4 bases, the J end lost 5 bases, and 2 bases lay between the germline ends. The CDR3 here is CASSSETQYF. The DNA for the CDR3 is TGTGCCAGCAGCTCGGAGACCCAGTACTTC.

This chain's CDR3 is CAISGNQETQYF. CDR3 nucleotides: TGTGCCATCTCAGGGAACCAAGAGACCCAGTACTTC. The chain is built from TRBV30 and TRBJ2-5; TRBD1 might be the D (5 bases). V lost 8 bases, J lost 0 bases, and 10 bases lay in between. This CDR3 contains 12 residues. CDR1 is GTSNPN and CDR2 is SVGIG in the germline V gene (reference sequence).

The chain has TRBV10-2 and TRBJ1-6, with a possible D match to TRBD1 (5 bases). Trimming took off 3 bases at V and 7 bases at J, with 10 bases between the two ends. This CDR3 contains 14 residues. Germline CDR1 is WSHSY and CDR2 is SAAADI. The CDR3 DNA sequence: TGCGCCAGCAGTGAATTGGGGGGGAATTCACCCCTCCACTTT. Its translation: CASSELGGNSPLHF.

The CDR3 is CASSFRGLDYGYTF. DNA of the CDR3: TGTGCCAGCAGTTTCAGGGGGCTGGACTATGGCTACACCTTC. J is TRBJ1-2 and V is TRBV6-5; 8 bases are a match to TRBD1. The CDR3 extends over 14 amino acids. J lost 3 bases, V lost 4 bases, and 4 bases had no gene match. Germline V gives CDR1 MNHEY, CDR2 SVGAGI.

J is TRBJ1-6 and V is TRBV28; possible D gene TRBD1, 6 bases. The CDR3 length is 16 residues. Trimming shortened V by 5 bases and J by 6 bases, and 17 bases separated the two germline ends. Germline loops: CDR1 MDHEN, CDR2 SYDVKM. The CDR3 here is CASSKGGARGNSPLHF. As DNA, the CDR3 is TGTGCCAGCAGTAAGGGGGGGGCGCGAGGTAATTCACCCCTCCACTTT.

The chain carries TRBV5-1 and TRBJ1-5; unclear D gene. V dropped 0 bases and J dropped 3 bases, with 10 bases sitting between them. Looked up from germline, CDR1 is SGHRS and CDR2 is YFSETQ. The CDR3 runs to 15 residues. The CDR3 nucleotides read TGCGCCAGCAGCTTGGGAGGGAGTAACAATCAGCCCCAGCATTTT. The encoded protein is CASSLGGSNNQPQHF. The variable domain in full, with the rest retrieved from reference TRBV5-1 and TRBJ1-5, is KAGVTQTPRYLIKTRGQQVTLSCSPISGHRSVSWYQQTPGQGLQFLFEYFSETQRNKGNFPGRFSGRQFSNSRSEMNVSTLELGDSALYLCASSLGGSNNQPQHFGDGTRLSIL.

The chain couples TRBV11-2 to TRBJ2-5; TRBD1 agrees at 7 bases. The CDR3 has 15 amino acids. Germline V lookup: CDR1 SGHAT, CDR2 FQNNGV. J was trimmed by 4 bases and V by 1 base; bases with no gene match: 6. The CDR3: CASSLVRGQLETQYF. Here the CDR3 DNA reads TGTGCCAGCAGCTTAGTACGGGGACAGTTAGAGACCCAGTACTTC.

This clone was observed a handful of times. This sequence joins TRBV29-1 and TRBJ2-2; TRBD1 might be the D (7 bases). Germline CDR1 SQVTM, CDR2 ANQGSEA. V gave up 4 bases and J gave up 4 bases, with 16 bases separating them. The CDR3 spans 15 residues. This CDR3 reads CSVGLGTAGTGELFF. CDR3 sequence (DNA): TGCAGCGTTGGGCTCGGGACAGCGGGCACCGGGGAGCTGTTTTTT.

V gene TRBV12-3 or TRBV12-4 combines with J gene TRBJ2-1; tentative D call: TRBD2 (5 bases). The CDR3 runs to 13 residues. V dropped 0 bases and J dropped 14 bases, with 14 bases sitting between them. Written as DNA, the CDR3 is TGTGCCAGCAGTTTAGCGCCGTCGGAGGAGAAGTTCTTC. Protein product: CASSLAPSEEKFF.

V usage is TRBV6-1 and J usage is TRBJ1-5; TRBD1 might be the D (6 bases). Germline CDR1 is MNHNS and CDR2 is SASEGT. Trimming shortened V by 2 bases and J by 1 base, and 12 bases separated the two germline ends. CDR3 length: 16 residues. CDR3 amino acids: CASSEFGRGSNQPQHF. CDR3 DNA: TGTGCCAGCAGTGAATTCGGCAGGGGAAGCAATCAGCCCCAGCATTTT.

The chain links TRBV28 to TRBJ2-1, with 9 positions matching TRBD2. Losses at the gene ends were 5 bases for V and 5 bases for J; bases not matched to a gene: 7. Germline CDR1 and CDR2: MDHEN and SYDVKM. The CDR3 covers 15 residues. CDR3 sequence: CASSNSGSTNNEQFF. DNA of the CDR3: TGTGCCAGCAGTAATAGCGGGAGCACTAACAATGAGCAGTTCTTC.

The chain carries TRBV18 and TRBJ2-5; TRBD2 agrees at 7 bases. Germline trimming cut 1 base from V and 5 bases from J; bases unmatched to any gene: 1. This CDR3 is built from 13 residues. Germline V gives CDR1 KGHSH, CDR2 LQKENI. This CDR3 is CASSPREGETQYF. DNA for the CDR3: TGTGCCAGCTCACCACGGGAGGGCGAGACCCAGTACTTC.

V usage is TRBV11-2 and J usage is TRBJ1-1, with 9 nucleotides matching TRBD1. Germline-derived CDR1 and CDR2 are SGHAT and FQNNGV. The J segment lost 2 bases and the V segment lost 4 bases, leaving 8 bases of the junction unmatched. The CDR3 is 16 amino acids. This chain's CDR3 is CASSYGQGNFNTEAFF. CDR3 bases: TGTGCCAGCAGCTACGGACAGGGGAATTTCAACACTGAAGCTTTCTTT.

The V call is TRBV19, the J call TRBJ1-1; D is ambiguous. Germline values: CDR1 LNHDA, CDR2 SQIVND (reference sequence). V was pared by 1 base and J by 11 bases, with 11 bases between. This CDR3 spans 12 amino acids. The CDR3 region is CASSIAFGRAFF. CDR3 nucleotides: TGTGCCAGTAGTATAGCGTTCGGGAGGGCTTTCTTT.

The J gene is TRBJ1-6, the V gene TRBV11-2; TRBD1 aligns across 10 bases. Trimming removed 3 bases from V and 9 bases from J; junction bases left unmatched: 5. The V gene's germline CDR1 is SGHAT and CDR2 FQNNGV. The CDR3 extends over 15 amino acids. This CDR3 is CASSLTGGLGSPLHF. In DNA form, the CDR3 reads TGTGCCAGCAGCTTGACAGGGGGCTTGGGTTCACCCCTCCACTTT.

The chain recombines TRBV2 with TRBJ1-1, with 9 positions matching TRBD1. The CDR3 runs 13 residues. V shed 8 bases, J shed 5 bases, and the junction held 6 bases outside the gene matches. CDR1 is SNHLY and CDR2 is FYNNEI in the germline V gene. CDR3 in DNA: TGTGCCAGCGCGGGACAGGGTGGGACTGAAGCTTTCTTT. Translated, it gives CASAGQGGTEAFF.

The genes are TRBV15 and TRBJ1-5; D not certain. Germline V gene sequence: CDR1 LNHNV, CDR2 YYDKDF (reference sequence). The CDR3 consists of 15 residues. V was cut by 1 base and J by 10 bases, with 17 bases left in between. The chain's CDR3 is CATSRGREDIAPQHF. Written as DNA, the CDR3 is TGTGCCACCAGCAGAGGGAGGGAGGATATTGCTCCCCAGCATTTT.

This clone was recorded a few times. This chain connects TRBV5-5 to TRBJ2-5; D unresolved. The germline V and J ends were trimmed by 2 bases and 0 bases, with 8 bases remaining between them. The CDR3 is made up of 14 amino acids. The germline V gene encodes CDR1 SGHKS and CDR2 YYEKEE (reference sequence). The CDR3 is CASSLRSYQETQYF. CDR3 DNA sequence: TGTGCCAGCAGCTTACGCAGTTACCAAGAGACCCAGTACTTC.

The chain joins TRBV6-2 or TRBV6-3 to TRBJ1-2, with 8 positions matching TRBD1. The CDR3 contains 14 residues. The V and J ends lost 6 bases and 1 base, in that order; junction bases with no gene match: 4. The V gene's germline CDR1 is MNHEY and CDR2 SVGEGT. The CDR3 DNA reads as TGTGCCAGCAGCAGGACAGGGATTAACTATGGCTACACCTTC. Its protein product is CASSRTGINYGYTF.

The V gene is TRBV7-8, the J gene TRBJ1-2; TRBD1 agrees at 9 bases. V was pared by 0 bases and J by 5 bases, with 7 bases of the junction left unmatched. Germline lookup yields CDR1 SGHVS and CDR2 FQNEAQ. The CDR3 sequence is 16 residues long. This CDR3 reads CASSLAPSTGGYGYTF. CDR3 DNA sequence: TGTGCCAGCAGCTTAGCCCCGTCGACAGGGGGATATGGCTACACCTTC.

This clone is medium-sized in the sample. This chain connects TRBV6-6 to TRBJ2-2; TRBD2 matches at 13 bases. V shed 10 bases, J shed 2 bases, and the junction held 7 bases outside the gene matches. The CDR3 covers 16 residues. Germline assignment: CDR1 MNHNY and CDR2 SVGAGI (reference sequence). CDR3 region: CATTGLAGENTGELFF. CDR3 bases: TGTGCCACAACAGGACTAGCGGGAGAAAACACCGGGGAGCTGTTTTTT.

The chain employs TRBV5-4 and TRBJ2-1; 8 bases are shared with TRBD2. Trimming removed 4 bases from V and 11 bases from J; junction bases left unmatched: 5. Germline CDR1 SGHNT, CDR2 YYREEE (reference sequence). The CDR3 has 12 residues. In nucleotides, the CDR3 is TGTGCCAGCAGCCCGGAGCGGGGGCAGCAGTTCTTC. Amino acids: CASSPERGQQFF.

This chain connects TRBV30 to TRBJ1-1, with 9 nucleotides matching TRBD1. The CDR3 has 17 amino acids. V lost 1 base to trimming and J lost 2 bases; unmatched junction nucleotides: 11. Germline values: CDR1 GTSNPN, CDR2 SVGIG (reference sequence). The CDR3 coding sequence is TGTGCCTGGAGTGCGTCATATAACAGGGGGCTAAACACTGAAGCTTTCTTT. Translated, it gives CAWSASYNRGLNTEAFF.

The V gene is TRBV14, the J gene TRBJ1-1; possibly TRBD1 for D (6 bases). The CDR3 is 16 amino acids. Trimming removed 2 bases at V and 4 bases at J, with 17 bases between. The germline V gene encodes CDR1 SGHDN and CDR2 FVKESK. The DNA for the CDR3 is TGTGCCAGCAGCCAAACCGCCCGGGGGGCATTCACTGAAGCTTTCTTT. This sequence encodes CASSQTARGAFTEAFF.

The V call is TRBV3-1 (or the pseudogene TRBV3-2), the J call TRBJ1-5; a weak D match, TRBD1 (6 bases). V lost 4 bases, J lost 1 base, and 23 bases lay in between. The CDR3 consists of 19 residues. The germline V gene encodes CDR1 LGHDT and CDR2 YNNKEL (reference sequence). The CDR3 nucleotides read TGTGCCAGCAGCCCACAGGGCCCAGGGCGATGGGGAAGCAATCAGCCCCAGCATTTT. This gives the protein CASSPQGPGRWGSNQPQHF.